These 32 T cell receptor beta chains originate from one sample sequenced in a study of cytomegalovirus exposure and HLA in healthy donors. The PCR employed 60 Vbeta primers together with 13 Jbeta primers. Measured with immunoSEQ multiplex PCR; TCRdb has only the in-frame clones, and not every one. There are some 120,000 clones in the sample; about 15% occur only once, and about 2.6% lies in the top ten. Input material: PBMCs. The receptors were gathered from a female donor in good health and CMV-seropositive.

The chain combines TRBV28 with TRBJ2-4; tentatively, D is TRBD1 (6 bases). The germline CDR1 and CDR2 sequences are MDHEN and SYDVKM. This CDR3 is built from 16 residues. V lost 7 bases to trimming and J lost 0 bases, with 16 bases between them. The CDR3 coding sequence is TGTGCCAGCACTAAACAGGGTTGGCTAGCCAAAAACATTCAGTACTTC. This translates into CASTKQGWLAKNIQYF.

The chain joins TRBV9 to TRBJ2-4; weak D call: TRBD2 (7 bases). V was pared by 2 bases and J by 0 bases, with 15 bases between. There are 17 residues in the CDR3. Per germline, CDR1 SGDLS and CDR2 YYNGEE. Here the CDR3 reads CASSVGGRGLAKNIQYF. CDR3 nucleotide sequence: TGTGCCAGCAGCGTGGGGGGGCGGGGTTTAGCCAAAAACATTCAGTACTTC.

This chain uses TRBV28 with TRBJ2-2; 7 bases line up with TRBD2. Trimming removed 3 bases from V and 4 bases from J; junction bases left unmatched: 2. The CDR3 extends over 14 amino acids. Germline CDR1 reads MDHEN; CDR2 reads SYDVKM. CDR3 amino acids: CASSFWTSTGELFF. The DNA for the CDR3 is TGTGCCAGCAGTTTTTGGACTAGCACCGGGGAGCTGTTTTTT.

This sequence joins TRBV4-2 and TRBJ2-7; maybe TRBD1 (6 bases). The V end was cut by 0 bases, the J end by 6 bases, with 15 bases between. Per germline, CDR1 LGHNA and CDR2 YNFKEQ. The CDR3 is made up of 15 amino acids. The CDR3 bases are TGTGCCAGCAGCCAAGATCAGCAACGAGGGGGCGAGCAGTACTTC. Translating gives CASSQDQQRGGEQYF.

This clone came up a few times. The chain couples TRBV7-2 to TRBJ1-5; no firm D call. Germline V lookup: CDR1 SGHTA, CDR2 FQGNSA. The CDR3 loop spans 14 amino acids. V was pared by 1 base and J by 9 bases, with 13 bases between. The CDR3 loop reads CASSLGNGAVPQHF. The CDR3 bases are TGTGCCAGCAGCTTAGGTAACGGCGCGGTGCCCCAGCATTTT.

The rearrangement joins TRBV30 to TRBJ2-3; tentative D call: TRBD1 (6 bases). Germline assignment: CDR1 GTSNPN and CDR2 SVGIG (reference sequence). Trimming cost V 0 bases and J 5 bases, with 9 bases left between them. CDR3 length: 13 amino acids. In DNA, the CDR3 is TGTGCCTGGAGTGTCCAGACAGGAGATACGCAGTATTTT. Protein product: CAWSVQTGDTQYF. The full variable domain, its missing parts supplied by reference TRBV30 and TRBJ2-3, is SQTIHQWPATLVQPVGSPLSLECTVEGTSNPNLYWYRQAAGRGLQLLFYSVGIGQISSEVPQNLSASRPQDRQFILSSKKLLLSDSGFYLCAWSVQTGDTQYFGPGTRLTVL.

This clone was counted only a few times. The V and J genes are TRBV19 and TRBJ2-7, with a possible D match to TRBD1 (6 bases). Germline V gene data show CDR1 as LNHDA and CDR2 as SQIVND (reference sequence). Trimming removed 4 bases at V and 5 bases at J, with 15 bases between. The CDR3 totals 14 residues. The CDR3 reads CASSTNRDIDEQYF. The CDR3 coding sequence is TGTGCCAGTAGTACGAATCGGGACATCGACGAGCAGTACTTC.

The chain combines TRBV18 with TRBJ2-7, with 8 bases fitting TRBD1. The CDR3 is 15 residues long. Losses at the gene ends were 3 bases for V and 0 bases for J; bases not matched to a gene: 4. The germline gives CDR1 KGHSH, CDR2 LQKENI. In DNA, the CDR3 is TGTGCCAGCTCACCGGGACAGGTGTCCTCCTACGAGCAGTACTTC. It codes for CASSPGQVSSYEQYF.

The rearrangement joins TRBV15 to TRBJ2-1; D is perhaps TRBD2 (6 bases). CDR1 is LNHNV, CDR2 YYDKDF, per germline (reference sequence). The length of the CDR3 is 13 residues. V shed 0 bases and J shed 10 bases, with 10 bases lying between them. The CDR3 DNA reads TGTGCCACCAGCAGAGACCGGGGGATGGAGCAGTTCTTC. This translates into CATSRDRGMEQFF.

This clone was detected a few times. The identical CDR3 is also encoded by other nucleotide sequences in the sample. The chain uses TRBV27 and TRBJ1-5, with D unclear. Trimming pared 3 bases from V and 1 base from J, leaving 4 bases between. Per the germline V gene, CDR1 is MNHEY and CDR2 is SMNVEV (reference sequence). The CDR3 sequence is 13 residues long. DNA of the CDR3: TGTGCCAGCAGTTTCCTCAGCAATCAGCCCCAGCATTTT. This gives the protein CASSFLSNQPQHF.

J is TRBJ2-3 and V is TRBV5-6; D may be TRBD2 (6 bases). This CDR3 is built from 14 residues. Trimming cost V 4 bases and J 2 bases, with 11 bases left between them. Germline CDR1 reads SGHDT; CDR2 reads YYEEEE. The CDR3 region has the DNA TGTGCCAGCAGCCTTGGGAGGTACACAGATACGCAGTATTTT. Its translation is CASSLGRYTDTQYF.

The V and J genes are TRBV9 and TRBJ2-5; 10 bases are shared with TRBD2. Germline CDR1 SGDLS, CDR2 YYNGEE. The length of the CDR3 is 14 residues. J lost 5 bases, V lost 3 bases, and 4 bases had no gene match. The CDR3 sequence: CASSASGSGETQYF. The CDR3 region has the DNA TGTGCCAGCAGCGCTAGCGGGAGTGGTGAGACCCAGTACTTC.

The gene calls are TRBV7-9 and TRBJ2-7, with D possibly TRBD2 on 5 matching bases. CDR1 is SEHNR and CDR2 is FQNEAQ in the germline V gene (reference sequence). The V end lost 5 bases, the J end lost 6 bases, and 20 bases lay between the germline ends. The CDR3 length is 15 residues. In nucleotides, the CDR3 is TGTGCCAGCAGCCCAAGAGGGATCTCTCTTGGCGAGCAGTACTTC. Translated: CASSPRGISLGEQYF.

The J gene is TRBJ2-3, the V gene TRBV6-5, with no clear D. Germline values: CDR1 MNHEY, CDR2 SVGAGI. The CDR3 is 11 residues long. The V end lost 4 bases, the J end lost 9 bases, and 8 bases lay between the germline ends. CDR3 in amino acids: CASSSELTQYF. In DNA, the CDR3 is TGTGCCAGCAGTTCGGAGCTGACGCAGTATTTT.

CDR3 sequence reads: CSATSNYEQFF. The CDR3 DNA reads as TGCAGCGCGACTAGTAACTATGAGCAGTTCTTC. The genes are TRBV29-1 and TRBJ2-1; D might be TRBD2 (6 bases). Germline CDR1 is SQVTM and CDR2 is ANQGSEA. This CDR3 has 11 amino acids. Trimming left V 7 bases short and J 8 bases short, with 12 bases between.

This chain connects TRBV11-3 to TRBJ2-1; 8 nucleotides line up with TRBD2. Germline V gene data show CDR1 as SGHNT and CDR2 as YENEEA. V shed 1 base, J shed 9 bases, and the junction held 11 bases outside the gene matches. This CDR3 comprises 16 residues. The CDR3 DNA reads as TGTGCCAGCAGCTTAGGGCCAGTCGGGAGGGAGTCTGAGCAGTTCTTC. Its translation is CASSLGPVGRESEQFF. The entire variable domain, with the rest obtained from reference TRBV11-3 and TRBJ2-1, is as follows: EAGVVQSPRYKIIEKKQPVAFWCNPISGHNTLYWYLQNLGQGPELLIRYENEEAVDDSQLPKDRFSAERLKGVDSTLKIQPAELGDSAVYLCASSLGPVGRESEQFFGPGTRLTVL.

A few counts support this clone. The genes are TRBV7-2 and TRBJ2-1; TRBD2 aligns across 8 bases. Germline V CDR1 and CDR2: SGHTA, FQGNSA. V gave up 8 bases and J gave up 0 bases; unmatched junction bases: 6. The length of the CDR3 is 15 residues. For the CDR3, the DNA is TGTGCCAGCGCTGGACTAGCCGGCTCCTACAATGAGCAGTTCTTC. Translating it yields CASAGLAGSYNEQFF.

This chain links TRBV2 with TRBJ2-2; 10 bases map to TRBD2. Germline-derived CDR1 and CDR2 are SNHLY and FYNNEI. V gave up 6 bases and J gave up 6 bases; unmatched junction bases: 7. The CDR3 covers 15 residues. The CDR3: CASRRLAGQPGELFF. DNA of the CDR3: TGTGCCAGCAGGAGACTAGCGGGCCAACCCGGGGAGCTGTTTTTT.

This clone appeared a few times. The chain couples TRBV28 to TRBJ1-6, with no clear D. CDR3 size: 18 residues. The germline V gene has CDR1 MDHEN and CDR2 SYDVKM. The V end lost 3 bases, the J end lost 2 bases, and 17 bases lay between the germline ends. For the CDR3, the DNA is TGTGCCAGCAGTTTTAAGAGGGCAGTCCGAACCTATAATTCACCCCTCCACTTT. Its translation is CASSFKRAVRTYNSPLHF.

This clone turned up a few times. The CDR3 here is CASSKEGLAGAPTAYEQYF. As DNA, the CDR3 is TGTGCCAGCAGCAAAGAGGGGCTAGCGGGAGCTCCCACCGCCTACGAGCAGTACTTC. This sequence joins TRBV21-1 and TRBJ2-7; TRBD2, the D gene given by the table, was not confirmed from the DNA. TRBV21-1 is a pseudogene. The CDR3 consists of 19 residues.

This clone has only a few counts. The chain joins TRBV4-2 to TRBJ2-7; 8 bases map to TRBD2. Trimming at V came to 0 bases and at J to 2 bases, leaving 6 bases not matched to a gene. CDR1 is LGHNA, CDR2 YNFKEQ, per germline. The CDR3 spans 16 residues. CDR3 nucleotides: TGTGCCAGCAGCCAAGACGTCTCCGGGAGGGCCTACGAGCAGTACTTC. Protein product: CASSQDVSGRAYEQYF.

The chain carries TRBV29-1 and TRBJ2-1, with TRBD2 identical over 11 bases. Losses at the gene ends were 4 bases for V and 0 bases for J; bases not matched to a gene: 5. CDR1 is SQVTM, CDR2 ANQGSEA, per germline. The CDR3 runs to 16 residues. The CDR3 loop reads CSVVPSGGSSYNEQFF. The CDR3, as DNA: TGCAGCGTTGTGCCTAGCGGGGGGAGCTCCTACAATGAGCAGTTCTTC.

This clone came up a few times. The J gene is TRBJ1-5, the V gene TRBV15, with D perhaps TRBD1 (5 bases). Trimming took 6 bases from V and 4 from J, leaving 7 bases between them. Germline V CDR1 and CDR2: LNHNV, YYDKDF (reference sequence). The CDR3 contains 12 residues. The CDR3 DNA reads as TGTGCCACCAGGACAGAAAATCAGCCCCAGCATTTT. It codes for CATRTENQPQHF. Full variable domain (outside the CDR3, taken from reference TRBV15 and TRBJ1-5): DAMVIQNPRYQVTQFGKPVTLSCSQTLNHNVMYWYQQKSSQAPKLLFHYYDKDFNNEADTPDNFQSRRPNTSFCFLDIRSPGLGDTAMYLCATRTENQPQHFGDGTRLSIL.

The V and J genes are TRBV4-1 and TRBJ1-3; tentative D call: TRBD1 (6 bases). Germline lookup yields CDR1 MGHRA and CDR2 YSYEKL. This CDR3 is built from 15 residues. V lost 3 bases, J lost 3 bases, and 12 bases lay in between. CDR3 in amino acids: CASSQDSYGGNTIYF. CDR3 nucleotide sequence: TGCGCCAGCAGCCAGGACAGCTACGGTGGAAACACCATATATTTT.

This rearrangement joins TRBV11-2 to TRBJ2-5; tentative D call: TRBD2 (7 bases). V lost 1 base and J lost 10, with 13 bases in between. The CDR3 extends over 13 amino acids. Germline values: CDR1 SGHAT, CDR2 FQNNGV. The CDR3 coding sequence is TGTGCCAGCAGCTTAGGTTCGGGGGGCAACCAGTACTTC. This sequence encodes CASSLGSGGNQYF.

The CDR3 nucleotides read TGTGCCAGCAGCTTAGGAGTGGGACAGTACTACGAGCAGTACTTC. This sequence encodes CASSLGVGQYYEQYF. This rearrangement joins TRBV7-2 to TRBJ2-7; 7 nucleotides line up with TRBD1. CDR1 is SGHTA and CDR2 is FQGNSA in the germline V gene. Trimming took 1 base from V and 3 from J; bases not matched to a gene: 6. The length of the CDR3 is 15 residues.

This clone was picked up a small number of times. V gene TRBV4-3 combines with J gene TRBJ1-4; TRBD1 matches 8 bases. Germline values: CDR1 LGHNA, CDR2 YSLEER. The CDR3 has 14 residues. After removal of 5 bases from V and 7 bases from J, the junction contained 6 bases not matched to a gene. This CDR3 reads CASSSGGWGEKLFF. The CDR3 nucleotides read TGCGCCAGCAGCTCAGGGGGCTGGGGTGAAAAACTGTTTTTT.

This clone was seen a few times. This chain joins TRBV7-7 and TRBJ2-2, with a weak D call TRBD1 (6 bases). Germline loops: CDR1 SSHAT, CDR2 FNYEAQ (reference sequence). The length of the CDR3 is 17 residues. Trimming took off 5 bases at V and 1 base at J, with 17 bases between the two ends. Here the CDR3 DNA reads TGTGCCAGCAGCGCACAGAGGGGGAATCAGAACACCGGGGAGCTGTTTTTT. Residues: CASSAQRGNQNTGELFF.

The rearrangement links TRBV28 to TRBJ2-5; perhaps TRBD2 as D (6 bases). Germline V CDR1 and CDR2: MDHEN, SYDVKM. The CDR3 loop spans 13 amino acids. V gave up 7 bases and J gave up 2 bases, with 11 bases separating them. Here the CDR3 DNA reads TGTGCCAGCAACCCCGGGGGACAAGAGACCCAGTACTTC. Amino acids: CASNPGGQETQYF.

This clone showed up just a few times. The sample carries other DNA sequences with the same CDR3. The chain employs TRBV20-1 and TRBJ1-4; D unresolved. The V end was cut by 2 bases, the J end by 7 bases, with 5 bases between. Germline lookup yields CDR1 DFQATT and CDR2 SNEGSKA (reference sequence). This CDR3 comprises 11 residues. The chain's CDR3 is CSARPGEKLFF. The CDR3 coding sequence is TGCAGTGCTAGACCGGGTGAAAAACTGTTTTTT.

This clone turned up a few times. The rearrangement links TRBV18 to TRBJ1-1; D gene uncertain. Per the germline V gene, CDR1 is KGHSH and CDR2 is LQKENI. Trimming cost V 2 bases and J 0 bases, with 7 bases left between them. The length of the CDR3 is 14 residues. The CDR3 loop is CASSPNYLNTEAFF. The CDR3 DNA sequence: TGTGCCAGCTCACCAAACTACTTGAACACTGAAGCTTTCTTT. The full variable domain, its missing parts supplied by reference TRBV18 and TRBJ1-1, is NAGVMQNPRHLVRRRGQEARLRCSPMKGHSHVYWYRQLPEEGLKFMVYLQKENIIDESGMPKERFSAEFPKEGPSILRIQQVVRGDSAAYFCASSPNYLNTEAFFGQGTRLTVV.

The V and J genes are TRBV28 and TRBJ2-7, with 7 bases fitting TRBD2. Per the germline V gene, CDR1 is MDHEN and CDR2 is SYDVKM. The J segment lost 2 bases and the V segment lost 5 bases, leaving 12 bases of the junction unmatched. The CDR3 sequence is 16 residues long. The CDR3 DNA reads TGTGCCAGCAGTACGATAAGAGCGGGGACTGCCTACGAGCAGTACTTC. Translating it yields CASSTIRAGTAYEQYF.